This T cell receptor beta chain was identified during a study of control samples from healthy donors and cancer patients. Clones were read by immunoSEQ multiplex PCR, and TCRdb kept only the in-frame ones, dropping some. The table shows approximately 92,000 clones, with over 90% occurring only once. There are 12 residues in the CDR3. Between the trimmed V and J ends, which lost 6 bases and 6 bases, there was a span of 13 bases. From germline, CDR1 is SGHRS and CDR2 YFSETQ. The source material was blood. V is TRBV5-1 and J is TRBJ2-7, with D perhaps matching TRBD1 or TRBD2 (6 bases each). The TCR sequence derives from a woman aged 25 to 39 in good health. The CDR3 nucleotides read TGCGCCAGCAAAGGGGGGAAGGGCGAGCAGTACTTC. It codes for CASKGGKGEQYF.